What follows is one T cell receptor beta chain and its context. Its antigen is undetermined. This entry is derived from a study of T cells in localized non-small cell lung cancer. Study observations and caveats: Uninvolved adjacent lung had the highest recorded T cell clonality, with tumor below it.

Germline V CDR1 and CDR2: MNHNS, SASEGT. V was trimmed by 3 bases and J by 3 bases, leaving 27 bases between them. This CDR3 contains 19 residues. Here immunoSEQ multiplex PCR was the method, and the copy in TCRdb shows in-frame clones only, minus some. The sample yields about 33,000 clones, 85% to 95% seen once. The TCR sequence derives from an older female donor with stage I lung adenocarcinoma. The specimen comprised peripheral blood, sampled before any cancer treatment. The gene calls are TRBV6-1 and TRBJ2-7, with a weak D call TRBD1 (9 bases). CDR3 protein: CASSDRRGGGTGFIYEQYV. The CDR3 DNA is TGTGCCAGCAGTGACCGGCGGGGCGGGGGGACAGGGTTTATCTACGAGCAGTACGTC.